A single sample is the source of the 29 T cell receptor beta chains below, sequenced in a study of T-cell memory formation after mild COVID-19. TCRdb re-called the 5' RACE reads with MiXCR, one entry per CDR3 protein. Among under 400,000 distinct CDR3 sequences listed, 25% to 30% were seen once. Sequences were obtained from PBMCs or a T cell subset sorted from them (not recorded which). Source of these receptors: an adult woman who had mild COVID-19 (a few samples of this study predate the infection). Cell type and time point are not known.

This clonotype occurred once. DNA of the CDR3: TGTGCCAGCAGCTTGGCCCGGACAGGGGCAAGCTCCTATAATTCACCCCTCCACTTT. Its protein product is CASSLARTGASSYNSPLHF. The rearrangement joins TRBV5-5 to TRBJ1-6; 9 bases are shared with TRBD1. V gave up 0 bases and J gave up 0 bases; unmatched junction bases: 7. This CDR3 comprises 19 residues. Germline V lookup: CDR1 SGHKS, CDR2 YYEKEE (reference sequence).

This clonotype showed up many times. This chain links TRBV12-3 or TRBV12-4 with TRBJ2-7, with 7 bases aligning to TRBD2. Trimming cost V 7 bases and J 0 bases; bases outside gene matches: 12. This CDR3 spans 16 amino acids. CDR3 protein: CASTQGGTRISYEQYF. The CDR3, as DNA: TGTGCCAGCACCCAGGGAGGGACGCGCATCTCCTACGAGCAGTACTTC.

The chain employs TRBV24-1 and TRBJ2-1; D uncertain. The germline V gene encodes CDR1 KGHDR and CDR2 SFDVKD. CDR3 length: 16 amino acids. Trimming cost V 5 bases and J 9 bases, with 22 bases left between them. As DNA, the CDR3 is TGTGCCACCAGTGCGCCCCTCTCGGTTGGGTCATCTGAGCAGTTCTTC. The encoded protein is CATSAPLSVGSSEQFF.

This clonotype was seen only a few times. The chain combines TRBV25-1 with TRBJ2-5, with 8 bases matching TRBD1. The length of the CDR3 is 14 residues. Germline trimming cut 3 bases from V and 4 bases from J; bases unmatched to any gene: 4. Germline V gene sequence: CDR1 MGHDK, CDR2 SYGVNS. Here the CDR3 reads CASSDPGTGETQYF. The CDR3 coding sequence is TGTGCCAGCAGTGACCCCGGGACAGGAGAGACCCAGTACTTC.

V gene TRBV29-1 combines with J gene TRBJ2-7; 10 bases match TRBD2. There are 13 residues in the CDR3. V lost 6 bases to trimming and J lost 4 bases; unmatched junction nucleotides: 6. Germline CDR1 is SQVTM and CDR2 is ANQGSEA. CDR3 sequence reads: CSVSGGETYEQYF. The CDR3 DNA sequence: TGCAGCGTAAGCGGGGGGGAAACATACGAGCAGTACTTC.

The gene calls are TRBV7-2 and TRBJ2-5; D is unclear. The CDR3 has 17 residues. The V end lost 3 bases, the J end lost 9 bases, and 26 bases lay between the germline ends. CDR1 SGHTA and CDR2 FQGNSA come from the germline V gene. CDR3: CASSLYWLAARSLSQYF. CDR3 nucleotide sequence: TGTGCCAGCAGCTTGTATTGGCTGGCAGCGCGGAGTCTCTCCCAGTACTTC.

The J gene is TRBJ2-3, the V gene TRBV7-3, with a possible D match to TRBD1 (6 bases). V gave up 5 bases and J gave up 0 bases, with 15 bases separating them. The CDR3 has 16 amino acids. Germline loops: CDR1 SGHTA, CDR2 FQGTGA. Here the CDR3 DNA reads TGTGCCAGCAGCCCTGGGGGCGGACTTAGCACAGATACGCAGTATTTT. Its translation is CASSPGGGLSTDTQYF.

The chain recombines TRBV18 with TRBJ2-7, with 10 bases lining up with TRBD2. The V and J ends lost 0 bases and 5 bases, in that order; junction bases with no gene match: 13. Germline V CDR1 and CDR2: KGHSH, LQKENI. CDR3 size: 18 residues. CDR3: CASSPPTYDLAGVHEQYF. Written as DNA, the CDR3 is TGTGCCAGCTCACCACCGACATACGATCTAGCGGGAGTACACGAGCAGTACTTC.

This clonotype was counted only a few times. This chain uses TRBV7-9 with TRBJ1-2; D remains ambiguous. Germline CDR1 is SEHNR and CDR2 is FQNEAQ (reference sequence). The CDR3 length is 15 residues. Between the trimmed V and J ends, which lost 5 bases and 4 bases, there was a span of 17 bases. CDR3 region: CASSQSGGEVYGYTF. DNA of the CDR3: TGTGCCAGCAGCCAAAGCGGCGGGGAGGTCTATGGCTACACCTTC.

The chain joins TRBV5-1 to TRBJ1-1, with 8 nucleotides matching TRBD1. V lost 1 base, J lost 7 bases, and 21 bases stayed unmatched. The germline V gene encodes CDR1 SGHRS and CDR2 YFSETQ. The CDR3 totals 19 residues. The CDR3 reads CASSLTRLSRGTGRNEAFF. CDR3 DNA sequence: TGCGCCAGCAGCTTGACCCGCTTATCGAGGGGGACAGGCCGAAATGAAGCTTTCTTT.

This sequence joins TRBV15 and TRBJ2-1; TRBD1 matches at 7 bases. CDR1 is LNHNV and CDR2 is YYDKDF in the germline V gene (reference sequence). The CDR3 runs to 16 residues. After removal of 1 base from V and 8 bases from J, the junction contained 11 bases not matched to a gene. DNA for the CDR3: TGTGCCACCAGCAGAGGGGCACAGGGGAGCCAGGATGAGCAGTTCTTC. This sequence encodes CATSRGAQGSQDEQFF. Filled out from reference TRBV15 and TRBJ2-1, the complete variable domain reads DAMVIQNPRYQVTQFGKPVTLSCSQTLNHNVMYWYQQKSSQAPKLLFHYYDKDFNNEADTPDNFQSRRPNTSFCFLDIRSPGLGDTAMYLCATSRGAQGSQDEQFFGPGTRLTVL.

This clonotype was counted only a few times. V is TRBV7-9 and J is TRBJ2-3; 11 bases agree with TRBD2. V lost 4 bases to trimming and J lost 4 bases; unmatched junction nucleotides: 10. The germline CDR1 and CDR2 sequences are SEHNR and FQNEAQ (reference sequence). CDR3 length: 17 amino acids. The CDR3 region has the DNA TGTGCCAGCAGCTCCGCCCTGACTAGCGGGGTCGCAGATACGCAGTATTTT. This encodes CASSSALTSGVADTQYF.

The chain couples TRBV19 to TRBJ2-7; 9 bases map to TRBD2. V lost 4 bases, J lost 0 bases, and 7 bases stayed unmatched. This CDR3 has 16 amino acids. Germline values: CDR1 LNHDA, CDR2 SQIVND (reference sequence). This chain's CDR3 is CASSSLAGISSYEQYF. As DNA, the CDR3 is TGTGCCAGTAGTAGCCTAGCGGGGATCAGCTCCTACGAGCAGTACTTC.

The rearrangement links TRBV29-1 to TRBJ1-1; D is ambiguous. V lost 2 bases and J lost 2, with 12 bases in between. The germline CDR1 and CDR2 sequences are SQVTM and ANQGSEA. The CDR3 runs 14 residues. The CDR3 protein is CSVEFGSSNTEAFF. The CDR3 DNA is TGCAGCGTTGAATTTGGTTCTTCTAACACTGAAGCTTTCTTT.

The CDR3 region has the DNA TGTGCCAGCAGTACCTTAGCGTCCGAGCAGTACTTC. Protein sequence: CASSTLASEQYF. The V call is TRBV6-5, the J call TRBJ2-7; perhaps TRBD2 as D (5 bases). The CDR3 is 12 amino acids. With 5 bases removed from V and 6 bases from J, the gap between germline ends came to 11 bases. Germline CDR1 is MNHEY and CDR2 is SVGAGI.

J is TRBJ2-5 and V is TRBV5-1, with 12 bases fitting TRBD1. The CDR3 covers 16 residues. Germline CDR1 reads SGHRS; CDR2 reads YFSETQ. V was pared by 5 bases and J by 4 bases, with 9 bases of the junction left unmatched. CDR3 coding DNA: TGCGCCAGCAGACAAACCGGGACAGGGGGCCTAGAGACCCAGTACTTC. Its protein is CASRQTGTGGLETQYF.

J is TRBJ2-3 and V is TRBV7-9, with a weak D call TRBD1 (6 bases). V was trimmed by 7 bases and J by 4 bases, leaving 24 bases between them. This CDR3 is built from 17 residues. The germline V gene encodes CDR1 SEHNR and CDR2 FQNEAQ (reference sequence). CDR3 in DNA: TGTGCCAGCACCCCGAGCATATTTCCAGGGGAACCAGATACGCAGTATTTT. It is translated as CASTPSIFPGEPDTQYF.

In this sample, this clonotype turned up a few times. V usage is TRBV6-2 or TRBV6-3 and J usage is TRBJ2-5; D remains unclear. Germline V gives CDR1 MNHEY, CDR2 SVGEGT. This CDR3 comprises 12 residues. The V and J ends lost 8 bases and 5 bases respectively, with 12 bases between them. The CDR3 spells CASSARRETQYF. CDR3 coding DNA: TGTGCCAGCTCGGCCCGGCGGGAGACCCAGTACTTC.

This chain joins TRBV7-9 and TRBJ1-2; TRBD1 agrees at 7 bases. Germline V gene data show CDR1 as SEHNR and CDR2 as FQNEAQ (reference sequence). V lost 5 bases and J lost 2; bases outside the gene matches: 8. The CDR3 spans 15 residues. This chain's CDR3 is CASSARDRENYGYTF. Here the CDR3 DNA reads TGTGCCAGCAGCGCCCGGGACAGAGAAAACTATGGCTACACCTTC.

This chain joins TRBV5-1 and TRBJ2-1; TRBD2 matches at 11 bases. Trimming took 0 bases from V and 3 from J; bases not matched to a gene: 2. The germline V gene encodes CDR1 SGHRS and CDR2 YFSETQ. The CDR3 has 16 residues. CDR3 region: CASSLGGTSGYNEQFF. The CDR3 DNA is TGCGCCAGCAGCTTGGGTGGGACTAGCGGCTACAATGAGCAGTTCTTC.

The DNA for the CDR3 is TGTGCCAGCAGTTACTATAGCGGGAATGAGCAGTTCTTC. Translating gives CASSYYSGNEQFF. The J gene is TRBJ2-1, the V gene TRBV6-2 or TRBV6-3; 7 nucleotides line up with TRBD2. Germline values: CDR1 MNHEY, CDR2 SVGEGT. The CDR3 loop spans 13 amino acids. The junction had 1 base not matched to a gene; V was cut back by 1 base and J by 7 bases.

At least ten counts were recorded for this clonotype. The rearrangement uses TRBV20-1 and TRBJ1-2; 9 nucleotides match TRBD1. The CDR3 length is 15 residues. CDR1 is DFQATT, CDR2 SNEGSKA, per germline (reference sequence). V lost 6 bases, J lost 4 bases, and 12 bases stayed unmatched. The chain's CDR3 is CSASPGQGASYGYTF. CDR3 DNA: TGCAGTGCCTCCCCGGGACAGGGCGCTTCCTATGGCTACACCTTC.

At least ten counts were recorded for this clonotype. The gene calls are TRBV12-3 or TRBV12-4 and TRBJ2-1; the D gene is possibly TRBD2 (6 bases). V was cut by 5 bases and J by 7 bases, with 12 bases left in between. The CDR3 spans 13 residues. The CDR3 is CASSPGLANEQFF. The CDR3, as DNA: TGTGCCAGCAGTCCCGGGCTAGCGAATGAGCAGTTCTTC.

Many counts were recorded for this clonotype. J is TRBJ2-3 and V is TRBV9; no firm D call. The germline V and J ends were trimmed by 0 bases and 2 bases, with 7 bases remaining between them. The CDR3 has 14 amino acids. In germline, CDR1 is SGDLS, CDR2 YYNGEE. The CDR3: CASSVGQLTDTQYF. The DNA of the CDR3 is TGTGCCAGCAGCGTAGGCCAGCTCACAGATACGCAGTATTTT.

In its sample, this clonotype was seen a few times. The gene calls are TRBV5-1 and TRBJ1-1; no firm D call. CDR1 is SGHRS, CDR2 YFSETQ, per germline. The CDR3 consists of 13 residues. Between the trimmed V and J ends, which lost 6 bases and 0 bases, there was a span of 9 bases. CDR3 coding DNA: TGCGCCAGCACTGACGGGATGAACACTGAAGCTTTCTTT. This translates into CASTDGMNTEAFF.

The rearrangement uses TRBV30 and TRBJ2-7; TRBD1 is a possible D gene (5 bases). This CDR3 contains 14 residues. Trimming took 1 base from V and 2 from J, leaving 12 bases between them. Germline loops: CDR1 GTSNPN, CDR2 SVGIG (reference sequence). The CDR3 sequence is CAWSETGPTYEQYF. The CDR3 DNA follows: TGTGCCTGGAGTGAAACAGGCCCAACCTACGAGCAGTACTTC. Full variable domain (missing parts from reference TRBV30 and TRBJ2-7): SQTIHQWPATLVQPVGSPLSLECTVEGTSNPNLYWYRQAAGRGLQLLFYSVGIGQISSEVPQNLSASRPQDRQFILSSKKLLLSDSGFYLCAWSETGPTYEQYFGPGTRLTVT.

A few counts support this clonotype. The rearrangement joins TRBV5-6 to TRBJ1-1, with D tentatively TRBD1 (6 bases). CDR3 length: 16 residues. Germline V gives CDR1 SGHDT, CDR2 YYEEEE. Between the trimmed V and J ends, which lost 1 base and 4 bases, there was a span of 17 bases. CDR3 nucleotides: TGTGCCAGCAGCTTGCCTTCGCTAACAGGGTCCACTGAAGCTTTCTTT. This encodes CASSLPSLTGSTEAFF. Complete variable domain (other parts from reference TRBV5-6 and TRBJ1-1): DAGVTQSPTHLIKTRGQQVTLRCSPKSGHDTVSWYQQALGQGPQFIFQYYEEEERQRGNFPDRFSGHQFPNYSSELNVNALLLGDSALYLCASSLPSLTGSTEAFFGQGTRLTVV.

This clonotype was observed a handful of times. In DNA form, the CDR3 reads TGTGCCAGCAGCGTAGCTGGGGAGAGCTCCTATAATTCACCCCTCCACTTT. Translating it yields CASSVAGESSYNSPLHF. The chain joins TRBV9 to TRBJ1-6; D is unclear. Germline V lookup: CDR1 SGDLS, CDR2 YYNGEE. Trimming cost V 0 bases and J 0 bases, with 10 bases left between them. This CDR3 is built from 17 residues.

The gene calls are TRBV7-9 and TRBJ2-1, with 14 bases identical to TRBD2. The CDR3 has 19 residues. The germline V gene encodes CDR1 SEHNR and CDR2 FQNEAQ (reference sequence). V gave up 5 bases and J gave up 2 bases; unmatched junction bases: 11. The CDR3 reads CASSGSGGLAGAAYNEQFF. CDR3 DNA sequence: TGTGCCAGCAGCGGATCAGGGGGACTAGCGGGAGCAGCCTACAATGAGCAGTTCTTC.